The 27 T cell receptor beta chains given below trace back to one sample, sequenced in a study of CD8+ T cells in alopecia areata. It was with CD4, CD8alpha, NKG2D, NKG2ACE and other markers that pooled cutaneous lymph node cells were sorted. RNA was isolated and reverse transcribed to cDNA, the sequencing template. Generated by immunoSEQ multiplex PCR, the TCRdb table keeps only in-frame clones and is missing some. The data list about 270,000 clones, none observed once; around 1.2% falls to the top ten. Material: CD4+ T cells sorted from a lymph node. The source of these receptors is a C3H/HeJ mouse with alopecia areata. This mouse strain has H2-k as its MHC haplotype.

This clone appeared a few times. These gene names are mouse names. The missing CDR3 end, 4 residues past where the read stops, is filled in from the germline J gene. This chain links TRBV13-1 with TRBJ2-1; D gene uncertain. Deletions cut 0 bases from V and 4 bases from J, with 11 bases between. CDR1 and CDR2 (germline): NSHNY, SYGAGN. The CDR3 contains 15 residues. Partial CDR3 DNA: TGTGCCAGCAGTGATGTGGGTGATGGATATGCT. Its protein is CASSDVGDGYA. The full-length CDR3 reads as CASSDVGDGYAEQFF.

Only a few counts were recorded for this clone. Germline and genes here are mouse. The CDR3 extends 4 residues past the end of the read, so its final part is completed from the germline J gene. The chain combines TRBV13-2 with TRBJ2-7, with D unclear. The CDR3 is made up of 12 amino acids. The V gene's germline CDR1 is NNHNN and CDR2 SYGAGS (reference sequence). CDR3 DNA (partial): TGTGCCAGCGGTGATGCTACAAAT. Protein sequence: CASGDATN. The whole CDR3 is CASGDATNEQYF.

Ten or more counts support this clone. Genes and germline come from the mouse. The CDR3 end lies 4 residues beyond the end of the read and is filled in from the germline J gene. Distinct nucleotide sequences in the sample also encode this CDR3. The chain employs TRBV1 and TRBJ2-1, with 8 nucleotides matching TRBD2. There are 14 residues in the CDR3. Germline loops: CDR1 NSQYPW, CDR2 LRSPGD (reference sequence). Trimming took 3 bases from V and 3 from J; bases not matched to a gene: 1. The sequenced CDR3 bases are TGCACCTGCAGTGCTGGGGGGGGCTATGCT. Protein: CTCSAGGGYA. In full, the CDR3 is CTCSAGGGYAEQFF.

On this clone: The gene names given are mouse names. The observed sequence ends 4 residues before the CDR3 terminus, with the missing tail filled in from the germline J gene. The genes are TRBV19 and TRBJ2-1, with 11 bases that match TRBD2. The V gene's germline CDR1 is FNHDT and CDR2 SITEND (reference sequence). V was pared by 5 bases and J by 5 bases, with 3 bases of the junction left unmatched. The CDR3 sequence is 14 residues long. The sequenced part of the CDR3 DNA is TGTGCCAGCAGGCCGGGACTGGGGGATGCT. Amino acids: CASRPGLGDA. The CDR3 reads in full as CASRPGLGDAEQFF.

In this sample, this clone turned up a few times. Mouse gene names apply. From the germline J gene comes the end of the CDR3, since the read stops 4 residues before it. The sample holds other DNA sequences that translate to the same CDR3. This chain uses TRBV1 with TRBJ2-1; TRBD1 matches at 7 bases. The CDR3 totals 16 residues. Per the germline V gene, CDR1 is NSQYPW and CDR2 is LRSPGD (reference sequence). The V segment lost 0 bases and the J segment 4 bases; nucleotides outside the gene matches: 6. CDR3 bases read: TGCACCTGCAGTGCAGAGAGAACAGGGGTTTATGCT. Protein: CTCSAERTGVYA. In full, the CDR3 reads CTCSAERTGVYAEQFF. Using reference TRBV1 and TRBJ2-1 for the parts outside the CDR3, the full variable domain is VTLLEQNPRWRLVPRGQAVNLRCILKNSQYPWMSWYQQDLQKQLQWLFTLRSPGDKEVKSLPGADYLATRVTDTELRLQVANMSQGRTLYCTCSAERTGVYAEQFFGPGTRLTVL.

On this clone itself: Gene names and germline match the mouse. The read halts 4 residues ahead of the CDR3 end, with the missing end drawn from the germline J gene. Other DNA sequences in this sample translate to the same CDR3. The chain employs TRBV13-1 and TRBJ2-7; 9 bases map to TRBD2. CDR3 length: 15 residues. Germline loops: CDR1 NSHNY, CDR2 SYGAGN. CDR3 DNA (partial): TGTGCCAGCAGTGATAAGGACTGGGGAGATTAT. As protein: CASSDKDWGDY. The whole CDR3 protein reads CASSDKDWGDYEQYF.

A note on this clone: Mouse gene names apply. Read sequence stops 4 residues before the CDR3 end, and the germline J gene provides the missing end. This chain links TRBV19 with TRBJ2-5; D might be TRBD1 (6 bases). This CDR3 region has 14 residues. Trimming pared 3 bases from V and 3 bases from J, leaving 11 bases between. The germline gives CDR1 FNHDT, CDR2 SITEND (reference sequence). The sequenced part of the CDR3 DNA is TGTGCCAGCAGTAAACCGGGACAACAAGAC. This codes for CASSKPGQQD. The entire CDR3 protein is CASSKPGQQDTQYF.

This clone was counted at least ten times. Mouse gene names apply. The read ends 4 residues shy of where the CDR3 ends; the end is completed using the germline J gene. The V and J genes are TRBV29 and TRBJ2-3; 7 bases are shared with TRBD1. V lost 2 bases, J lost 2 bases, and 1 base stayed unmatched. Germline V gene lookup returns CDR1 MSHET and CDR2 SYDVDS. The CDR3 is 14 residues long. CDR3 bases read: TGTGCTAGCAGTTTAACAGGGGCTGCAGAA. Protein product: CASSLTGAAE. The full CDR3 sequence reads CASSLTGAAETLYF.

In its sample, this clone was seen a few times. Gene names and germline refer to mouse. The read ends 4 residues shy of where the CDR3 ends; the end is completed using the germline J gene. The rearrangement links TRBV13-1 to TRBJ2-3; 12 positions agree with TRBD2. Germline CDR1 and CDR2: NSHNY and SYGAGN. The CDR3 is 17 residues long. The V gene end was trimmed by 3 bases and the J gene end by 2 bases; junction bases not matched to a gene: 7. Incomplete CDR3 DNA: TGTGCCAGCAGTGGGGGGAGGGACTGGGGGGATGCAGAA. The encoded protein is CASSGGRDWGDAE. The CDR3 in full is CASSGGRDWGDAETLYF.

A remark on this clone: The germline and genes are mouse ones. The read ends 4 residues shy of where the CDR3 ends; the end is completed using the germline J gene. The chain employs TRBV14 and TRBJ2-5, with 11 bases that match TRBD1. The CDR3 runs to 15 residues. The germline V gene encodes CDR1 SGHDT and CDR2 FRDEAV. The CDR3 bases that were read are TGTGCCAGCAGGCCGGGGACAGGGGGTGAAGAC. Its translation is CASRPGTGGED. The CDR3 reads in full as CASRPGTGGEDTQYF.

The sample holds a few counts of this clone. Germline and genes here are mouse. The sequenced fragment ends 4 residues before the CDR3 boundary, so the rest is inferred from the germline J gene. The chain recombines TRBV1 with TRBJ1-2; a weak D match, TRBD1 (6 bases). Germline V gene sequence: CDR1 NSQYPW, CDR2 LRSPGD (reference sequence). The ends were cut back, 5 bases at V and 1 base at J, with 8 bases in the middle. The CDR3 is 13 residues long. CDR3 protein: CTCSQGGNSDYTF. Partial CDR3 DNA: TGCACCTGCAGTCAAGGGGGAAACTCC.

Comment on this clone: Mouse gene names apply. The CDR3 is cut off 4 residues early in the read; its end comes from the germline J gene. The chain joins TRBV13-1 to TRBJ2-4; 7 bases line up with TRBD1. Germline lookup yields CDR1 NSHNY and CDR2 SYGAGN. This CDR3 comprises 14 residues. J was trimmed by 1 base and V by 5 bases; bases with no gene match: 4. The part of the CDR3 DNA that was read is TGTGCCAGCAGGACAGGGAGGGGTCAAAAC. Its protein product is CASRTGRGQN. The whole CDR3 protein is CASRTGRGQNTLYF.

This clone has a handful of counts. Germline and genes: mouse. Read coverage stops 4 residues before the CDR3 terminus; the germline J gene supplies the remainder. This rearrangement joins TRBV19 to TRBJ1-2, with D possibly TRBD1 on 6 matching bases. V lost 2 bases and J 2 bases, leaving 16 bases between the germline ends. Germline loops: CDR1 FNHDT, CDR2 SITEND (reference sequence). The CDR3 sequence is 16 residues long. The CDR3 bases that were read are TGTGCCAGCAGTATGAGGGGGGCGGGGGCGAACTCC. Protein: CASSMRGAGANS. The full-length CDR3 reads as CASSMRGAGANSDYTF.

As to this clone: Gene labels here are mouse ones. The read comes to an end 4 residues before the CDR3 does, leaving the germline J gene to fill in the end. The rearrangement joins TRBV31 to TRBJ2-7; 11 nucleotides match TRBD2. CDR1 is GKSSPN and CDR2 is SITVG in the germline V gene. This CDR3 region has 14 residues. Unmatched junction bases numbered 1, after V lost 3 bases and J lost 0 bases. The CDR3 bases that were read are TGTGCCTGGAGGGACTGGGGGGCCTCCTAT. Protein sequence: CAWRDWGASY. In full, the CDR3 is CAWRDWGASYEQYF. The full variable domain, completed using reference TRBV31 and TRBJ2-7, is AQTIHQWPVAEIKAVGSPLSLGCTIKGKSSPNLYWYWQATGGTLQQLFYSITVGQVESVVQLNLSASRPKDDQFILSTEKLLLSHSGFYLCAWRDWGASYEQYFGPGTRLTVL.

In its sample, this clone was seen a few times. Gene names and germline match the mouse. Other DNA sequences from this sample encode an identical CDR3 as well. The chain's CDR3 is CTCSAGLGYAEQFF. CDR3 bases read: TGCACCTGCAGTGCGGGACTGGGGTATGCT. V gene TRBV1 combines with J gene TRBJ2-1, with 10 nucleotides matching TRBD2. The read is 4 residues too short to cover the CDR3 end, so that end is filled in from the germline J gene. This CDR3 region has 14 residues. In germline, CDR1 is NSQYPW, CDR2 LRSPGD (reference sequence). V shed 3 bases and J 4 bases; nucleotides not matched to a gene: 0.

This clone was picked up a small number of times. A much bigger clone sits one base away, suggesting this may be a read error. Gene and germline names: mouse. The DNA ends 4 residues before the CDR3 does, and the rest of the CDR3 is filled in from the germline J gene. The sample has other DNA sequences that encode this CDR3 too. J is TRBJ2-5 and V is TRBV13-3, with a possible D match to TRBD1 (6 bases). Trimming took 3 bases from V and 3 from J, leaving 8 bases between them. The CDR3 is 13 residues long. From germline, CDR1 is NNHDY and CDR2 SYVADS. CDR3 protein: CASSGTAQDTQYF. Incomplete CDR3 DNA: TGTGCCAGCAGTGGGACAGCACAAGAC.

Notes on this clone: Genes here carry mouse names. The CDR3 extends 4 residues past the end of the read, so its final part is completed from the germline J gene. The rearrangement links TRBV13-2 to TRBJ2-3; 12 nucleotides line up with TRBD2. V lost 3 bases to trimming and J lost 1 base; unmatched junction nucleotides: 3. The CDR3 sequence is 16 residues long. Germline CDR1 NNHNN, CDR2 SYGAGS (reference sequence). Incomplete CDR3 DNA: TGTGCCAGCGGTGGACTGGGGGGGCTGGGTGCAGAA. Protein sequence: CASGGLGGLGAE. The complete CDR3 protein is CASGGLGGLGAETLYF.

This clone has more than one count but fewer than ten. Gene and germline names: mouse. The read ends 4 residues before the CDR3 terminus; that terminus is restored from the germline J gene. This specimen includes other DNA sequences encoding the same CDR3. V and J are TRBV13-1 and TRBJ2-3; TRBD1 is a possible D gene (6 bases). CDR1 and CDR2 (germline): NSHNY, SYGAGN. The V gene lost 7 bases and the J gene lost 0 bases, with 9 bases spanning the gap. This CDR3 spans 13 amino acids. The sequenced part of the CDR3 DNA is TGTGCCAGCCGGACAGCTAGTGCAGAA. Amino acids: CASRTASAE. The whole CDR3 sequence is CASRTASAETLYF.

In its sample, this clone was seen a few times. The gene names here belong to mouse. The read is 4 residues too short to cover the CDR3 end, so that end is filled in from the germline J gene. The rearrangement joins TRBV13-2 to TRBJ1-1; perhaps TRBD1 as D (5 bases). V lost 1 base and J lost 0, with 13 bases in between. The CDR3 extends over 16 amino acids. CDR1 and CDR2 from the germline V gene are NNHNN and SYGAGS (reference sequence). The CDR3 bases that were read are TGTGCCAGCGGTGATCGAAGACAGCTTTCAAACACA. Amino acid sequence: CASGDRRQLSNT. The full-length CDR3 reads as CASGDRRQLSNTEVFF.

This clone was detected a few times. Gene names denote mouse genes. With the read ending 4 residues before the CDR3 end, the germline J gene is used to fill in that end. V and J are TRBV1 and TRBJ1-1; 8 bases are a match to TRBD1. This CDR3 comprises 13 residues. Germline values: CDR1 NSQYPW, CDR2 LRSPGD (reference sequence). The CDR3 region is CTCSASGGPEVFF. The CDR3 DNA, read in part, is TGCACCTGCAGTGCATCAGGGGGCCCA.

Comment on this clone: Gene labels here are mouse ones. The read stops 4 residues short of the end of the CDR3; the missing end is completed from the germline J gene. V gene TRBV1 combines with J gene TRBJ1-2; D is uncertain. Trimming left V 0 bases short and J 4 bases short, with 9 bases between. The germline CDR1 and CDR2 sequences are NSQYPW and LRSPGD (reference sequence). This CDR3 comprises 14 residues. Incomplete CDR3 DNA: TGCACCTGCAGTGCAGATCTAAGGGTCTCC. Translation gives CTCSADLRVS. The entire CDR3 protein reads CTCSADLRVSDYTF.

On this clone itself: Mouse gene names apply. The read ends 4 residues shy of where the CDR3 ends; the end is completed using the germline J gene. The chain carries TRBV14 and TRBJ2-5; 9 positions match TRBD1. This CDR3 has 13 amino acids. From germline, CDR1 is SGHDT and CDR2 FRDEAV. The CDR3 loop is CASSWTGEDTQYF. The sequenced CDR3 bases are TGTGCCAGCAGTTGGACAGGGGAAGAC.

This clone was counted between two and nine times. Gene names are mouse gene names. The sequence runs out 4 residues before the end of the CDR3; the remainder is reconstructed from the germline J gene. The same CDR3 also results from other DNA sequences found in this sample. The rearrangement joins TRBV13-2 to TRBJ1-2, with TRBD1 identical over 8 bases. CDR1 and CDR2 from the germline V gene are NNHNN and SYGAGS (reference sequence). J lost 2 bases, V lost 5 bases, and 5 bases had no gene match. CDR3 length: 14 amino acids. The part of the CDR3 DNA that was read is TGTGCCAGCGGCCACAGGGGGGGGAACTCC. This sequence encodes CASGHRGGNS. The CDR3, in full, reads CASGHRGGNSDYTF.

This clone was recorded a few times. Here the gene names and germline are mouse. With the read ending 4 residues before the CDR3 end, the germline J gene is used to fill in that end. Different DNA sequences within this sample yield the same CDR3. The rearrangement links TRBV1 to TRBJ2-7, with no clear D. CDR1 and CDR2 (germline): NSQYPW, LRSPGD (reference sequence). V was clipped by 0 bases and J by 0 bases, with 9 bases between them. The CDR3 consists of 15 residues. Incomplete CDR3 DNA: TGCACCTGCAGTGCAGATCCAGGCAGCTCCTAT. It specifies CTCSADPGSSY. Given in full, the CDR3 is CTCSADPGSSYEQYF.

Of note for this clone: Gene and germline names: mouse. Read data end 4 residues before the CDR3 end; the end is taken from the germline J gene. This chain links TRBV19 with TRBJ1-2; TRBD1 matches at 9 bases. The CDR3 is 15 residues long. Germline lookup yields CDR1 FNHDT and CDR2 SITEND (reference sequence). Trimming cost V 0 bases and J 2 bases; bases outside gene matches: 2. The sequenced part of the CDR3 DNA is TGTGCCAGCAGTATAGTTGGGACAGGGAACTCC. Translation gives CASSIVGTGNS. The whole CDR3 protein is CASSIVGTGNSDYTF.

The sample holds a few counts of this clone. Genes here carry mouse names. The CDR3 goes on 4 residues after the read ends, and that part is filled in from the germline J gene. This chain links TRBV14 with TRBJ1-1, with 11 bases aligning to TRBD1. This CDR3 region has 16 residues. Germline V lookup: CDR1 SGHDT, CDR2 FRDEAV. Unmatched junction bases numbered 5, after V lost 4 bases and J lost 0 bases. CDR3 DNA (partial): TGTGCCAGCAGTCTACCGGACAGGGGGCCAAACACA. This encodes CASSLPDRGPNT. The whole CDR3 protein is CASSLPDRGPNTEVFF.

This clone was seen only a few times. Each gene name is a mouse one. Read sequence stops 4 residues before the CDR3 end, and the germline J gene provides the missing end. The chain uses TRBV13-3 and TRBJ2-1; 9 bases align to TRBD2. This CDR3 contains 15 residues. V lost 3 bases to trimming and J lost 0 bases; unmatched junction nucleotides: 1. Germline CDR1 reads NNHDY; CDR2 reads SYVADS. The sequenced CDR3 bases are TGTGCCAGCAGTGGACTGGGGGATAACTATGCT. Amino acid sequence: CASSGLGDNYA. The whole CDR3 protein reads CASSGLGDNYAEQFF.